One and the same sample provided the 3 T cell receptor beta chains below, sequenced in a study of technical replicates of blood from a handful of donors. Method: immunoSEQ multiplex PCR; TCRdb's copy keeps in-frame clones and lacks some. The sample yields approximately 100,000 clones, approximately 96% seen once. Sequencing was done on a sample of T cells isolated from PBMCs. The receptors stem from a human donor in good health.

This chain links TRBV28 with TRBJ2-7, with 7 bases lining up with TRBD2. The junction had 16 bases not matched to a gene; V was cut back by 7 bases and J by 7 bases. Germline V gives CDR1 MDHEN, CDR2 SYDVKM. The CDR3 spans 15 residues. This CDR3 reads CASNSPGREWGEQYF. The CDR3 coding sequence is TGTGCCAGCAACTCCCCTGGGCGGGAGTGGGGAGAGCAGTACTTC.

The chain combines TRBV7-2 with TRBJ2-1; 7 bases map to TRBD2. Germline CDR1 is SGHTA and CDR2 is FQGNSA. The V gene end was trimmed by 5 bases and the J gene end by 0 bases; junction bases not matched to a gene: 4. This CDR3 has 15 residues. The CDR3 DNA follows: TGTGCCAGCAGCCCAGCGGGGAACTCCTACAATGAGCAGTTCTTC. Protein sequence: CASSPAGNSYNEQFF.

The chain uses TRBV30 and TRBJ1-5; TRBD1 might be the D (6 bases). Trimming cost V 4 bases and J 4 bases, with 11 bases left between them. The CDR3 has 13 residues. Germline CDR1 GTSNPN, CDR2 SVGIG (reference sequence). CDR3 sequence: CAWTGQTNQPQHF. The DNA for the CDR3 is TGTGCCTGGACCGGACAGACAAATCAGCCCCAGCATTTT. Together with reference TRBV30 and TRBJ1-5, the CDR3 gives the full variable domain: SQTIHQWPATLVQPVGSPLSLECTVEGTSNPNLYWYRQAAGRGLQLLFYSVGIGQISSEVPQNLSASRPQDRQFILSSKKLLLSDSGFYLCAWTGQTNQPQHFGDGTRLSIL.